The rows below give T cell receptor beta chains drawn from one sample of a study of response to subunit inactivated influenza vaccine. TCRdb ran MiXCR on the RT-PCR reads and lists one entry per CDR3 protein. The data show some 640,000 distinct CDR3 sequences, approximately 13% seen once. The specimen was PBMCs from blood, collected approximately 15 days before vaccination. Receptors were obtained from a man aged 50-59 years who received an inactivated influenza vaccine. The CDR3 runs from the conserved cysteine through the conserved F or W. D genes are given only for firm matches. Rows give clone size only sometimes, using once, few, many, or a class for an expanded clone.

d_call j_call v_call clone_size cdr3_nt cdr3_aa
. TRBJ2-7 TRBV6-1 . TGTGCCAGCAGGGTAGCAGGGCAGCCCAGCGAGCAGTACTTC CASRVAGQPSEQYF
TRBD2 TRBJ2-5 TRBV6-2/TRBV6-3 few TGTGCCAGCAGTTCCAGACTAGCGGGAGCAGGAGAGACCCAGTACTTC CASSSRLAGAGETQYF
TRBD1 TRBJ1-5 TRBV6-2/TRBV6-3 . TGTGCCAGCAACAAACCCAGACAGGGACCTCGATATAGCAATCAGCCCCAGCATTTT CASNKPRQGPRYSNQPQHF
. TRBJ2-5 TRBV20-1 . TGCAGTGCTATACCCAGCGGGCCGCTGTCTTTGAATTCCCAGTACTTC CSAIPSGPLSLNSQYF
. TRBJ2-7 TRBV4-1 few TGCGCCAGCAGCCAAGATCCGGCCATAATAAACTACGAGCAGTACTTC CASSQDPAIINYEQYF
. TRBJ2-7 TRBV20-1 . TGCAGTGCTAGAGATTATCGGGACTCCTACTACGCGCAGTACTTC CSARDYRDSYYAQYF
. TRBJ2-7 TRBV7-9 few TGTGCCAGCAGCATCACCGGGACGTACGAGCAGTACTTC CASSITGTYEQYF
. TRBJ2-1 TRBV3-1 many TGTGCCAGCAGCCTACCTGGGTCTACTGAGCAGTTCTTC CASSLPGSTEQFF
. TRBJ2-5 TRBV7-9 many TGTGCCAGCAGCTTAGCGGTAAAAGGACAAGAGACCCAGTACTTC CASSLAVKGQETQYF
. TRBJ2-7 TRBV20-1 . TGCAGTGCTAGTGAGGGATCCTACGAGCAGTACTTC CSASEGSYEQYF
. TRBJ2-4 TRBV20-1 few TGCAGTGCCAGGAGGGAAACCAAAAACATTCAGTACTTC CSARRETKNIQYF
. TRBJ2-7 TRBV6-1 . TGTGCCAGCAGATCGGACGGAGCGCCCTACGAGCAGTACTTC CASRSDGAPYEQYF
TRBD2 TRBJ2-7 TRBV20-1 . TGCAGTGTCACGAGCGGGAGTGGATACGAGCAGTACTTC CSVTSGSGYEQYF
. TRBJ1-5 TRBV30 . TGTGCCTGGAGTAAAGGGAACAATCAGCCCCAGCATTTT CAWSKGNNQPQHF
. TRBJ1-2 TRBV5-5 few TGTGCCAGCAGCTTTCGGGACGGCTACACCTTC CASSFRDGYTF
TRBD2 TRBJ2-1 TRBV6-4 few TGTGCCAGCAGTGCGGGAGGGACTAGTCGGTTCAATGAGCAGTTCTTC CASSAGGTSRFNEQFF
. TRBJ1-5 TRBV20-1 few TGCAGTGCTACCAAAGGAGTAAATCAGCCCCAGCATTTT CSATKGVNQPQHF
. TRBJ2-7 TRBV3-1 few TGTGCCAGCAGCCACGACTTCCGCTACGAGCAGTACTTC CASSHDFRYEQYF
TRBD1 TRBJ1-1 TRBV29-1 many TGCAGCGTTGTAGACAGGGGCATCACTGAAGCTTTCTTT CSVVDRGITEAFF